This is a list of T cell receptor beta chains from one sample in a study of blood T cell repertoires in COVID-19. Using immunoSEQ multiplex PCR, the repertoire was profiled, and TCRdb retains in-frame clones only, with some absent. This repertoire shows roughly 250,000 clones, approximately 90% found once; its top ten account for approximately 7.6%. The sequenced sample consisted of peripheral blood. These receptors all stem from a man aged 55 to 70 who had recovered from COVID-19. CDR3s include the opening cysteine and the closing phenylalanine or tryptophan.

v_call	j_call	cdr3_aa
TRBV18	TRBJ1-1	CASSPRTDTEAFF
TRBV6-5	TRBJ1-6	CASSRTRNNSPLHF
TRBV7-9	TRBJ1-1	CASSLVPRTENTEAFF
TRBV5-1	TRBJ2-7	CASSPQGVAYEQYF
TRBV9	TRBJ1-1	CASSSYRDRGRGSEAFF
TRBV5-1	TRBJ2-2	CASSSGGSRTGELFF
TRBV18	TRBJ2-7	CASSPAQGGIGYEQYF
TRBV9	TRBJ1-1	CASSAFPGNAEAFF
TRBV11-2	TRBJ2-3	CASSLAGGAADTQYF
TRBV20-1	TRBJ1-2	CSASPGTGVHSGYTF
TRBV27	TRBJ2-2	CASSPVVTGELFF
TRBV6-5	TRBJ1-5	CASTYTPGGNQPQHF
TRBV4-2	TRBJ2-2	CASSQDGPGGELFF
TRBV24-1	TRBJ1-1	CATSDTQGKAFF
TRBV15	TRBJ1-4	CATSRGQGDEKLFF
TRBV30	TRBJ1-3	CAWSETLSGNTIYF
TRBV5-8	TRBJ1-6	CATDSSGGSFRNSPLHF
TRBV18	TRBJ2-2	CASSRLRTGDTGELFF
TRBV29-1	TRBJ2-3	CSVAYRGGADTQYF
TRBV6-2/TRBV6-3	TRBJ1-2	CASSSPGDGDYGYTF
TRBV6-5	TRBJ1-1	CASSYIRGGAEAFF
TRBV4-1	TRBJ2-3	CASSHPGQGIDTQYF
TRBV6-5	TRBJ2-7	CASSYSFTGAYEQYF
TRBV6-1	TRBJ2-2	CASSVGQGTFDGELFF
TRBV20-1	TRBJ1-1	CSASTGTLNTEAFF
TRBV27	TRBJ2-1	CASSYWGGNYNEQFF
TRBV5-6	TRBJ2-7	CASSMEPSYEQYF
TRBV5-1	TRBJ1-2	CASSLESRQGIIGYGYTF
TRBV5-1	TRBJ2-7	CASSLVGTAYEQYF
TRBV3-1/TRBV3-2	TRBJ2-3	CASSHTLPVAGLTDTQYF
TRBV10-3	TRBJ2-5	CAISERQGQVSETQYF
TRBV3-1/TRBV3-2	TRBJ2-6	CASSPAGTGANVLTF
TRBV11-2	TRBJ2-5	CASSLGGTDQETQYF
TRBV3-1/TRBV3-2	TRBJ2-2	CASSQNGGGAYTGELFF
TRBV27	TRBJ2-1	CATLLRTGGRDEQFF
TRBV4-1	TRBJ2-5	CASSGGSRGKETQYF
TRBV20-1	TRBJ2-1	CSASEGGSYNEQFF
TRBV2	TRBJ1-1	CASGRGGGSTEAFF
TRBV19	TRBJ2-3	CASSRTSASSTDTQYF
TRBV20-1	TRBJ2-2	CSASLTGQLNTGELFF
TRBV19	TRBJ1-5	CASSNFGSVVDQPQHF